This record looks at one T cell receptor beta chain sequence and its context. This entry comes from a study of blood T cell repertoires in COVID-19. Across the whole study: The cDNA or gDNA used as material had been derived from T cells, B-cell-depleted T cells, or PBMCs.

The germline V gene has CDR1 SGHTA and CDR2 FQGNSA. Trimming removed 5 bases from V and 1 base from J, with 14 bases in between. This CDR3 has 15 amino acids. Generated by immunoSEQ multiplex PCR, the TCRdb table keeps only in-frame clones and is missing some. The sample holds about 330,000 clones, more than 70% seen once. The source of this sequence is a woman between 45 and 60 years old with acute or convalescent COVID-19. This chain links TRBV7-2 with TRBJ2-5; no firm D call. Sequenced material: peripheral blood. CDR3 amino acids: CASSPNSITQETQYF. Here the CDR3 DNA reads TGTGCCAGCAGCCCCAACAGTATTACCCAAGAGACCCAGTACTTC.